These 21 T cell receptor beta chains came from one sample sequenced in a study of T-cell reconstitution after alpha-beta-depleted transplantation in children. During its preparation, the TCRbeta library received unique molecular identifiers. TCRdb reprocessed the PCR reads with MiXCR, giving one entry per CDR3 protein. The repertoire holds some 140,000 distinct CDR3 sequences, 8% to 10% seen once, with about 25% in the top ten. Source: PBMCs, mostly from graft donor cells, taken 180 days after TCRalphabeta/CD19-depleted stem cell transplant. The receptors derive from a girl under three years old who had a stem cell transplant for combined immunodeficiency, so the T cells may come from the graft donor.

This clonotype was seen repeatedly, ten times or more. This sequence joins TRBV20-1 and TRBJ2-1, with 11 positions matching TRBD2. Per germline, CDR1 DFQATT and CDR2 SNEGSKA (reference sequence). J was trimmed by 4 bases and V by 2 bases; bases with no gene match: 10. The CDR3 runs to 17 residues. In nucleotides, the CDR3 is TGCAGTGCTAGAATGCCGGGACTAGCGGTATATTACAATGAGCAGTTCTTC. Its protein is CSARMPGLAVYYNEQFF.

This clonotype occurred many times. This sequence joins TRBV5-1 and TRBJ2-5; D not resolved. The ends were cut back, 0 bases at V and 6 bases at J, with 12 bases in the middle. The germline CDR1 and CDR2 sequences are SGHRS and YFSETQ. The CDR3 totals 14 residues. The CDR3 is CASSLAGERKTQYF. The CDR3 nucleotides read TGCGCCAGCAGCTTGGCAGGAGAAAGAAAGACCCAGTACTTC.

The chain recombines TRBV7-9 with TRBJ2-5; no reliable D call. Germline CDR1 and CDR2: SEHNR and FQNEAQ (reference sequence). There are 14 residues in the CDR3. V lost 6 bases to trimming and J lost 5 bases, with 16 bases between them. The CDR3 bases are TGTGCCAGCAGTTCAAGTATCCGGGTGGAGACCCAGTACTTC. The encoded protein is CASSSSIRVETQYF.

This clonotype was counted ten times or more. The V and J genes are TRBV25-1 and TRBJ2-7; TRBD1 aligns across 9 bases. Germline assignment: CDR1 MGHDK and CDR2 SYGVNS. The ends lost 4 bases at V and 4 bases at J; junction bases unmatched: 8. CDR3 length: 15 amino acids. CDR3 bases: TGTGCCAGCAGTGCAGGACAGGGGATGGGATACGAGCAGTACTTC. Protein: CASSAGQGMGYEQYF.

Ten or more counts support this clonotype. V usage is TRBV20-1 and J usage is TRBJ2-1, with a weak D call TRBD2 (6 bases). With 0 bases removed from V and 3 bases from J, the gap between germline ends came to 9 bases. The CDR3 loop spans 14 amino acids. Per germline, CDR1 DFQATT and CDR2 SNEGSKA (reference sequence). CDR3 nucleotides: TGCAGTGCTAGAGAACTAGCTAACTACAATGAGCAGTTCTTC. Amino acids: CSARELANYNEQFF.

V and J are TRBV12-3 or TRBV12-4 and TRBJ2-5, with D hard to call. V was pared by 7 bases and J by 0 bases, with 18 bases between. This CDR3 region has 16 residues. The CDR3 DNA is TGTGCCAGCACCCCCCGTGCGAGCCCGTACCAAGAGACCCAGTACTTC. Its translation: CASTPRASPYQETQYF.

The chain joins TRBV29-1 to TRBJ1-1; D may be TRBD1 (6 bases). V was pared by 6 bases and J by 5 bases, with 19 bases between. Germline CDR1 is SQVTM and CDR2 is ANQGSEA. The CDR3 sequence is 14 residues long. The CDR3 protein is CSVQGAGVYTEAFF. As DNA, the CDR3 is TGCAGCGTCCAAGGGGCAGGGGTTTATACTGAAGCTTTCTTT.

This clonotype was counted a few times. V gene TRBV5-1 combines with J gene TRBJ2-5; D gene ambiguous. V gave up 0 bases and J gave up 0 bases, with 9 bases separating them. CDR3 length: 15 residues. Germline values: CDR1 SGHRS, CDR2 YFSETQ. The CDR3 sequence is CASSLAVPYQETQYF. DNA of the CDR3: TGCGCCAGCAGCTTGGCCGTCCCGTACCAAGAGACCCAGTACTTC.

The chain is built from TRBV9 and TRBJ1-2; a possible D gene is TRBD1 (6 bases). This CDR3 has 16 amino acids. The V end lost 3 bases, the J end lost 3 bases, and 18 bases lay between the germline ends. Germline assignment: CDR1 SGDLS and CDR2 YYNGEE. The CDR3 loop reads CASSADSGTLHYGYTF. The DNA of the CDR3 is TGTGCCAGCAGCGCAGACTCCGGGACACTTCACTATGGCTACACCTTC.

J is TRBJ2-1 and V is TRBV6-1, with 15 bases that match TRBD2. Looked up from germline, CDR1 is MNHNS and CDR2 is SASEGT. CDR3 length: 17 residues. The junction had 5 bases not matched to a gene; V was cut back by 5 bases and J by 3 bases. The CDR3 sequence is CASSPGTSGGLYNEQFF. CDR3 bases: TGTGCCAGCAGTCCTGGGACTAGCGGGGGGCTCTACAATGAGCAGTTCTTC.

This chain uses TRBV15 with TRBJ1-5; 7 nucleotides agree with TRBD1. V shed 0 bases, J shed 3 bases, and the junction held 11 bases outside the gene matches. In germline, CDR1 is LNHNV, CDR2 YYDKDF (reference sequence). There are 18 residues in the CDR3. CDR3 in DNA: TGTGCCACCAGCAGAGATTCTGATTACAGGGGATTCAATCAGCCCCAGCATTTT. Protein product: CATSRDSDYRGFNQPQHF.

This clonotype has at least ten counts. In DNA form, the CDR3 reads TGTGCCTGGTCACTGCCGGGGCTAGATACGCAGTATTTT. Translating it yields CAWSLPGLDTQYF. The chain is built from TRBV30 and TRBJ2-3; the D call may be TRBD1 or TRBD2 (5 bases each). CDR1 GTSNPN and CDR2 SVGIG come from the germline V gene (reference sequence). The CDR3 contains 13 residues. V was trimmed by 5 bases and J by 5 bases, leaving 14 bases between them.

This sequence joins TRBV14 and TRBJ1-1, with a possible D match to TRBD1 (5 bases). V lost 5 bases and J 1 base, leaving 20 bases between the germline ends. CDR3 length: 17 residues. Germline CDR1 and CDR2: SGHDN and FVKESK. The CDR3 DNA reads as TGTGCCAGCAGCAGACGGGAGGTTGGGGACCGGAACACTGAAGCTTTCTTT. This gives the protein CASSRREVGDRNTEAFF. The full variable domain, rest sourced from reference TRBV14 and TRBJ1-1, is EAGVTQFPSHSVIEKGQTVTLRCDPISGHDNLYWYRRVMGKEIKFLLHFVKESKQDESGMPNNRFLAERTGGTYSTLKVQPAELEDSGVYFCASSRREVGDRNTEAFFGQGTRLTVV.

CDR3 nucleotide sequence: TGCGCCAGCAGCTTCTCGGGAGGGCAGCACAATGAGCAGTTCTTC. Encoded protein: CASSFSGGQHNEQFF. J is TRBJ2-1 and V is TRBV5-1, with 8 bases that match TRBD2. V shed 2 bases, J shed 5 bases, and the junction held 6 bases outside the gene matches. From germline, CDR1 is SGHRS and CDR2 YFSETQ. The CDR3 has 15 amino acids.

V and J are TRBV5-1 and TRBJ2-2, with 10 nucleotides matching TRBD1. The trim removed 4 bases at V and 6 bases at J, leaving 3 bases unmatched. This CDR3 contains 14 residues. The germline V gene has CDR1 SGHRS and CDR2 YFSETQ. The CDR3 is CASSPGTGAGELFF. The CDR3 nucleotides read TGCGCCAGCAGCCCCGGGACAGGGGCCGGGGAGCTGTTTTTT.

This clonotype was seen a handful of times. The gene calls are TRBV7-8 and TRBJ2-7, with a tentative D call TRBD2 (6 bases). The CDR3 has 15 amino acids. Germline-derived CDR1 and CDR2 are SGHVS and FQNEAQ. The germline V and J ends were trimmed by 1 base and 0 bases, with 10 bases remaining between them. In nucleotides, the CDR3 is TGTGCCAGCAGCTTAGGTACGGGACTCTCCTACGAGCAGTACTTC. Encoded protein: CASSLGTGLSYEQYF.

This clonotype was counted only a few times. J is TRBJ1-2 and V is TRBV29-1; no reliable D call. V lost 7 bases, J lost 0 bases, and 15 bases lay in between. This CDR3 spans 14 amino acids. The germline V gene encodes CDR1 SQVTM and CDR2 ANQGSEA. CDR3 DNA: TGCAGCGCCCTCCGGACGGGAGCTAACTATGGCTACACCTTC. Translation: CSALRTGANYGYTF.

J is TRBJ2-3 and V is TRBV7-2; a possible D gene is TRBD1 (5 bases). The germline CDR1 and CDR2 sequences are SGHTA and FQGNSA. CDR3 length: 14 amino acids. The ends were cut back, 5 bases at V and 4 bases at J, with 13 bases in the middle. The chain's CDR3 is CASSPGHSPDTQYF. The CDR3 region has the DNA TGTGCCAGCAGCCCAGGACATAGCCCAGATACGCAGTATTTT. Filled out from reference TRBV7-2 and TRBJ2-3, the complete variable domain reads GAGVSQSPSNKVTEKGKDVELRCDPISGHTALYWYRQSLGQGLEFLIYFQGNSAPDKSGLPSDRFSAERTGGSVSTLTIQRTQQEDSAVYLCASSPGHSPDTQYFGPGTRLTVL.

This chain links TRBV20-1 with TRBJ2-5, with D maybe TRBD1 (5 bases). CDR1 DFQATT and CDR2 SNEGSKA come from the germline V gene (reference sequence). The CDR3 runs 12 residues. The V and J ends lost 5 bases and 1 base respectively, with 8 bases between them. CDR3 loop: CSARRGQETQYF. CDR3 in DNA: TGCAGTGCTCGAAGGGGCCAAGAGACCCAGTACTTC.

On this clonotype itself: A much larger clone lies one base from this, so it may be a read error. The chain couples TRBV6-1 to TRBJ1-2; 9 positions match TRBD1. Germline values: CDR1 MNHNS, CDR2 SASEGT. The CDR3 consists of 14 residues. The V and J ends lost 6 bases and 5 bases, in that order; junction bases with no gene match: 7. The chain's CDR3 is CASRLDRGGYGYTF. The CDR3 DNA reads as TGTGCCAGCAGACTGGACAGGGGAGGGTATGGCTACACCTTC.

This clonotype was detected ten times or more. The chain carries TRBV10-3 and TRBJ2-3; 10 positions match TRBD2. Trimming cost V 10 bases and J 2 bases; bases outside gene matches: 3. The CDR3 totals 13 residues. CDR1 is ENHRY, CDR2 SYGVKD, per germline. CDR3 loop: CANSGGVTDTQYF. CDR3 DNA sequence: TGTGCCAACAGCGGGGGGGTCACAGATACGCAGTATTTT.